These 27 T cell receptor beta chains were sequenced from one sample in a study of neoadjuvant anti-PD-1 for oral cavity cancer. Assay: immunoSEQ multiplex PCR; the TCRdb copy retains only in-frame clones and omits some. This sample has approximately 15,000 clones, with 65% to 80% found just once. Stated time point: after neoadjuvant nivolumab, at surgical resection. Specimen: PBMCs, collected after nivolumab (anti-PD-1) treatment. These receptors came from a person between 40 and 80 years old with oral cavity squamous cell carcinoma.

This clone occurred a few times. This chain links TRBV6-1 with TRBJ1-5, with D unclear. The CDR3 has 13 amino acids. With 6 bases removed from V and 3 bases from J, the gap between germline ends came to 9 bases. From germline, CDR1 is MNHNS and CDR2 SASEGT. CDR3: CASSPGPNQPQHF. The CDR3 nucleotides are TGTGCCAGCAGCCCCGGGCCCAATCAGCCCCAGCATTTT.

The CDR3: CASRKMNTEAFF. In DNA, the CDR3 is TGTGCCAGCAGAAAGATGAACACTGAAGCTTTCTTT. The chain uses TRBV27 and TRBJ1-1; D remains ambiguous. Germline V CDR1 and CDR2: MNHEY, SMNVEV (reference sequence). V shed 6 bases and J shed 0 bases, with 5 bases lying between them. The CDR3 runs to 12 residues.

This chain links TRBV2 with TRBJ1-4; D is unclear. Germline assignment: CDR1 SNHLY and CDR2 FYNNEI. Trimming cost V 7 bases and J 7 bases, with 13 bases left between them. The CDR3 totals 13 residues. The CDR3 nucleotides read TGTGCCAGCATTCCACCAGGAAGTGAAAAACTGTTTTTT. Its translation: CASIPPGSEKLFF. Full variable domain (outside the CDR3, taken from reference TRBV2 and TRBJ1-4): EPEVTQTPSHQVTQMGQEVILRCVPISNHLYFYWYRQILGQKVEFLVSFYNNEISEKSEIFDDQFSVERPDGSNFTLKIRSTKLEDSAMYFCASIPPGSEKLFFGSGTQLSVL.

The chain joins TRBV7-9 to TRBJ2-5; D perhaps matches TRBD1 (5 bases). Germline V gene sequence: CDR1 SEHNR, CDR2 FQNEAQ (reference sequence). V was clipped by 5 bases and J by 1 base, with 11 bases between them. This CDR3 comprises 14 residues. In DNA, the CDR3 is TGTGCCAGCAGCGACACAGGTATCCAAGAGACCCAGTACTTC. Translation gives CASSDTGIQETQYF.

The V call is TRBV2, the J call TRBJ2-1, with TRBD2 matching 11 bases. This CDR3 spans 14 amino acids. Per the germline V gene, CDR1 is SNHLY and CDR2 is FYNNEI. The J segment lost 7 bases and the V segment lost 7 bases, leaving 6 bases of the junction unmatched. The CDR3 DNA sequence: TGTGCCAGCATCTCGGCTAGCGGGAGGAATGAGCAGTTCTTC. This sequence encodes CASISASGRNEQFF.

The CDR3 loop reads CATWGGGSYEQYF. CDR3 DNA sequence: TGTGCCACGTGGGGAGGAGGCTCCTACGAGCAGTACTTC. The chain has TRBV19 and TRBJ2-7, with a possible D match to TRBD2 (6 bases). The V end lost 10 bases, the J end lost 0 bases, and 13 bases lay between the germline ends. Germline-derived CDR1 and CDR2 are LNHDA and SQIVND (reference sequence). This CDR3 spans 13 amino acids.

The chain combines TRBV4-1 with TRBJ2-7, with D unclear. From germline, CDR1 is MGHRA and CDR2 YSYEKL. The germline V and J ends were trimmed by 0 bases and 2 bases, with 11 bases remaining between them. The CDR3 has 15 amino acids. The CDR3 DNA sequence: TGCGCCAGCAGCCAAGAAGAACGGCGCACCTACGAGCAGTACTTC. It is translated as CASSQEERRTYEQYF.

CDR3 coding DNA: TGTGCCAGCAGTGAATCAGTTTATAGCAATCAGCCCCAGCATTTT. Translated, it gives CASSESVYSNQPQHF. The chain combines TRBV25-1 with TRBJ1-5; no clear D gene. Germline CDR1 reads MGHDK; CDR2 reads SYGVNS. The CDR3 loop spans 15 amino acids. Trimming shortened V by 1 base and J by 0 bases, and 7 bases separated the two germline ends.

This clone came up a few times. The V and J genes are TRBV30 and TRBJ2-1, with unresolved D. The germline gives CDR1 GTSNPN, CDR2 SVGIG (reference sequence). The CDR3 length is 11 residues. V lost 0 bases and J 10 bases, leaving 7 bases between the germline ends. CDR3 coding DNA: TGTGCCTGGAGTGTATTCCACGAGCAGTTCTTC. Translation gives CAWSVFHEQFF.

J is TRBJ2-1 and V is TRBV7-6; tentative D call: TRBD2 (5 bases). V was shortened by 1 base and J by 8 bases, with 9 bases between the two germline ends. Germline V gene data show CDR1 as SGHVS and CDR2 as FNYEAQ. The CDR3 loop spans 13 amino acids. In DNA form, the CDR3 reads TGTGCCAGCAGCTTAGGGGTTAGCGATGAGCAGTTCTTC. Its translation is CASSLGVSDEQFF. Full variable domain (remainder filled in from reference TRBV7-6 and TRBJ2-1): GAGVSQSPRYKVTKRGQDVALRCDPISGHVSLYWYRQALGQGPEFLTYFNYEAQQDKSGLPNDRFSAERPEGSISTLTIQRTEQRDSAMYRCASSLGVSDEQFFGPGTRLTVL.

The rearrangement joins TRBV6-1 to TRBJ2-7; TRBD1 matches 10 bases. V lost 7 bases, J lost 9 bases, and 15 bases stayed unmatched. The CDR3 consists of 15 residues. Germline loops: CDR1 MNHNS, CDR2 SASEGT. The CDR3 DNA reads as TGTGCCAGCACCGAGGAATGGACAGGGGGGGTGCGGCAGTACTTC. It specifies CASTEEWTGGVRQYF.

V gene TRBV5-6 combines with J gene TRBJ1-3; no reliable D call. V lost 4 bases, J lost 4 bases, and 12 bases lay in between. The CDR3 has 14 residues. CDR1 and CDR2 (germline): SGHDT, YYEEEE. CDR3 region: CASSPLQSGNTIYF. CDR3 coding DNA: TGTGCCAGCAGCCCCCTACAATCCGGAAACACCATATATTTT.

As DNA, the CDR3 is TGTGCCAGCAGACCTTATAGCACAGATACGCAGTATTTT. Translating it yields CASRPYSTDTQYF. The rearrangement uses TRBV27 and TRBJ2-3; D is unclear. Germline loops: CDR1 MNHEY, CDR2 SMNVEV (reference sequence). The CDR3 has 13 amino acids. Trimming shortened V by 6 bases and J by 0 bases, and 7 bases separated the two germline ends.

The chain recombines TRBV19 with TRBJ2-1; D gene ambiguous. Per germline, CDR1 LNHDA and CDR2 SQIVND (reference sequence). V gave up 5 bases and J gave up 7 bases, with 9 bases separating them. This CDR3 is built from 12 residues. The CDR3 DNA reads TGTGCCAGTAGTGAGCCCTTAAATGAGCAGTTCTTC. Protein product: CASSEPLNEQFF. Full variable domain (outside the CDR3, taken from reference TRBV19 and TRBJ2-1): DGGITQSPKYLFRKEGQNVTLSCEQNLNHDAMYWYRQDPGQGLRLIYYSQIVNDFQKGDIAEGYSVSREKKESFPLTVTSAQKNPTAFYLCASSEPLNEQFFGPGTRLTVL.

This chain connects TRBV7-8 to TRBJ2-2; TRBD2 aligns across 8 bases. The ends lost 5 bases at V and 0 bases at J; junction bases unmatched: 5. Germline CDR1 SGHVS, CDR2 FQNEAQ. The CDR3 has 16 amino acids. CDR3 nucleotide sequence: TGTGCCAGCAGCCCTCTAGCGGGTTCGAACACCGGGGAGCTGTTTTTT. Its translation: CASSPLAGSNTGELFF.

This clone was seen a handful of times. The chain employs TRBV28 and TRBJ1-5; 10 positions match TRBD1. Trimming removed 6 bases from V and 5 bases from J; junction bases left unmatched: 4. This CDR3 region has 14 residues. From germline, CDR1 is MDHEN and CDR2 SYDVKM. The CDR3 spells CASRSGTGDQPQHF. For the CDR3, the DNA is TGTGCCAGCAGGTCCGGGACAGGGGATCAGCCCCAGCATTTT.

The chain joins TRBV2 to TRBJ1-4; D unresolved. The CDR3 runs 14 residues. Germline CDR1 and CDR2: SNHLY and FYNNEI. V gave up 2 bases and J gave up 7 bases, with 11 bases separating them. The CDR3 DNA reads TGTGCCAGCAGTGAATCGGGGTTTCCTGAAAAACTGTTTTTT. Translated, it gives CASSESGFPEKLFF.

In this sample, this clone turned up a few times. The chain recombines TRBV10-1 with TRBJ2-1, with no clear D. Germline loops: CDR1 WNHNN, CDR2 SYGVQD (reference sequence). CDR3 length: 12 residues. The V end lost 5 bases, the J end lost 7 bases, and 9 bases lay between the germline ends. CDR3 protein: CASSNPGNEQFF. The DNA for the CDR3 is TGCGCCAGCAGTAATCCCGGGAATGAGCAGTTCTTC.

This chain connects TRBV2 to TRBJ2-5; 11 nucleotides align to TRBD1. J was trimmed by 1 base and V by 7 bases; bases with no gene match: 5. The germline V gene encodes CDR1 SNHLY and CDR2 FYNNEI. This CDR3 has 15 amino acids. The CDR3 nucleotides read TGTGCCAGCATGGGAGGGACAGGGGGCCAAGAGACCCAGTACTTC. It translates to CASMGGTGGQETQYF.

This chain connects TRBV7-9 to TRBJ2-2; no clear D gene. Trimming took off 5 bases at V and 0 bases at J, with 10 bases between the two ends. The CDR3 is made up of 15 amino acids. CDR1 and CDR2 from the germline V gene are SEHNR and FQNEAQ (reference sequence). CDR3 nucleotides: TGTGCCAGCAGCCCGATACGGACGAACACCGGGGAGCTGTTTTTT. The encoded protein is CASSPIRTNTGELFF.

This clone was observed once. This chain links TRBV9 with TRBJ2-1; no reliable D call. Trimming took 4 bases from V and 4 from J, leaving 9 bases between them. The CDR3 sequence is 13 residues long. CDR1 SGDLS and CDR2 YYNGEE come from the germline V gene. For the CDR3, the DNA is TGTGCCAGCAGCCCGCTCAAGTACAATGAGCAGTTCTTC. Amino acid sequence: CASSPLKYNEQFF.

The chain employs TRBV5-1 and TRBJ2-5; D unclear. CDR3 length: 13 residues. Germline assignment: CDR1 SGHRS and CDR2 YFSETQ. Trimming pared 0 bases from V and 2 bases from J, leaving 5 bases between. CDR3 in amino acids: CASSLGRQETQYF. In DNA form, the CDR3 reads TGCGCCAGCAGCTTGGGCCGACAAGAGACCCAGTACTTC.

The gene calls are TRBV27 and TRBJ1-2; 7 bases match TRBD1. In germline, CDR1 is MNHEY, CDR2 SMNVEV (reference sequence). The CDR3 length is 12 residues. V lost 6 bases and J lost 5; bases outside the gene matches: 3. For the CDR3, the DNA is TGTGCCAGCAGACAGGGGTCGTATGGCTACACCTTC. It is translated as CASRQGSYGYTF.

The chain recombines TRBV28 with TRBJ1-1; D is ambiguous. The CDR3 extends over 17 amino acids. Germline-derived CDR1 and CDR2 are MDHEN and SYDVKM. The ends were cut back, 6 bases at V and 1 base at J, with 21 bases in the middle. CDR3 sequence reads: CASRDPRGVGGNTEAFF. CDR3 sequence (DNA): TGTGCCAGCAGAGACCCCAGAGGTGTCGGTGGGAACACTGAAGCTTTCTTT.

The gene calls are TRBV30 and TRBJ1-3; D may be TRBD1 (6 bases). V was pared by 4 bases and J by 0 bases, with 22 bases between. The germline gives CDR1 GTSNPN, CDR2 SVGIG (reference sequence). The CDR3 sequence is 18 residues long. The CDR3 region is CAWTGGAERMRSGNTIYF. The CDR3 DNA sequence: TGTGCCTGGACTGGGGGGGCGGAAAGGATGCGCTCTGGAAACACCATATATTTT.

A word on this clone: Other DNA sequences in this sample translate to the same CDR3. The chain links TRBV7-9 to TRBJ2-7; no reliable D call. Germline assignment: CDR1 SEHNR and CDR2 FQNEAQ (reference sequence). The CDR3 is made up of 11 amino acids. V dropped 3 bases and J dropped 4 bases, with 4 bases sitting between them. The CDR3 DNA follows: TGTGCCAGCAGCTTGTCGTACGAGCAGTACTTC. Protein product: CASSLSYEQYF.

The chain recombines TRBV11-2 with TRBJ1-1; TRBD1 might be the D (6 bases). The CDR3 is 16 residues long. Trimming left V 3 bases short and J 0 bases short, with 14 bases between. Germline CDR1 and CDR2: SGHAT and FQNNGV. CDR3 sequence: CASSFRQDYMNTEAFF. The CDR3 coding sequence is TGTGCCAGCAGCTTTCGACAGGACTACATGAACACTGAAGCTTTCTTT.